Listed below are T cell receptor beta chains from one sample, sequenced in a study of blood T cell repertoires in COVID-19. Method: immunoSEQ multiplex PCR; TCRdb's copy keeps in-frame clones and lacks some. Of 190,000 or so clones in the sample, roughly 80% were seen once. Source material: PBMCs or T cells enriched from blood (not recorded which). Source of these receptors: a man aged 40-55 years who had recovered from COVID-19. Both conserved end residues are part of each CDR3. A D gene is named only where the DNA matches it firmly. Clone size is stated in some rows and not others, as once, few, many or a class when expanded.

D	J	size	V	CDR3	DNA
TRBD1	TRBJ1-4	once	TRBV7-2	CASSPWTGANEKLFF	TGTGCCAGCAGCCCCTGGACAGGTGCGAATGAAAAACTGTTTTTT
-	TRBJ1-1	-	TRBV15	CATSRDGSSRLSRTEAFF	TGTGCCACCAGCAGAGATGGGAGTAGCCGTTTAAGTCGCACTGAAGCTTTCTTT
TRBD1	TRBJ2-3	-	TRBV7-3	CASSYGTGGDTQYF	TGTGCCAGCAGCTACGGGACAGGGGGAGATACGCAGTATTTT
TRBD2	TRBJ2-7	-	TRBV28	CASTPGGAGTYEQYF	TGTGCCAGCACCCCCGGGGGGGCAGGAACCTACGAGCAGTACTTC
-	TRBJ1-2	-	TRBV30	CAWSVRQSGYTF	TGTGCCTGGAGTGTTCGACAGTCTGGCTACACCTTC
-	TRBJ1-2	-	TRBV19	CASSIDGALQANYGYTF	TGTGCCAGTAGTATCGACGGAGCGCTACAGGCAAACTATGGCTACACCTTC
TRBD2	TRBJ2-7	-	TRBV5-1	CASSFGFSGSYEQYF	TGCGCCAGCAGCTTTGGGTTTAGCGGGAGCTACGAGCAGTACTTC
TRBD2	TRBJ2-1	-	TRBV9	CASSVGGRAPYNEQFF	TGTGCCAGCAGCGTAGGTGGGAGGGCGCCCTACAATGAGCAGTTCTTC
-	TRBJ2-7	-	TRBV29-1	CSVEGDGDRAYEQYF	TGCAGCGTTGAAGGAGATGGCGACCGGGCCTACGAGCAGTACTTC
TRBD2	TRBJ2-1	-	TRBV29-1	CSVEDLAGPRWNEQFF	TGCAGCGTTGAAGATCTAGCGGGTCCCAGGTGGAATGAGCAGTTCTTC
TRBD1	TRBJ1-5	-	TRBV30	CAWSPVGQGIQPQHF	TGTGCCTGGAGCCCCGTGGGACAGGGTATACAGCCCCAGCATTTT
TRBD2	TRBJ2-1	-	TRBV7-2	CASSLARTSGTRGEQFF	TGTGCCAGCAGCTTAGCCCGGACTAGCGGGACGCGCGGTGAGCAGTTCTTC
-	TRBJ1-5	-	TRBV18	CASSLGGRDQPQHF	TGTGCCAGCTCACTGGGGGGGAGGGATCAGCCCCAGCATTTT
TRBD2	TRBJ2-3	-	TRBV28	CASSTGLAGGLQDTQYF	TGTGCCAGCAGCACGGGACTAGCGGGAGGGCTCCAAGATACGCAGTATTTT
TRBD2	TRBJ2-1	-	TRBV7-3	CASSSRNGAGFNEQFF	TGTGCCAGCAGCTCCCGTAATGGAGCGGGGTTCAATGAGCAGTTCTTC
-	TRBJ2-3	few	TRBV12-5	CASGSGGDTDTQYF	TGTGCTAGTGGTTCGGGGGGCGACACAGATACGCAGTATTTT
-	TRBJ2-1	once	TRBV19	CASSNGQLVYNEQFF	TGTGCCAGTAGCAATGGACAGTTAGTCTACAATGAGCAGTTCTTC
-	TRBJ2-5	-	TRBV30	CAWSVRSTRGQYF	TGTGCCTGGAGTGTTAGGAGTACCCGTGGCCAGTACTTC
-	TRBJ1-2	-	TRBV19	CASSPRDNGYTF	TGTGCCAGTAGTCCTCGGGACAATGGCTACACCTTC
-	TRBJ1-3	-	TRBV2	CASSGQSSGNTIYF	TGTGCCAGCAGTGGACAGAGCTCTGGAAACACCATATATTTT
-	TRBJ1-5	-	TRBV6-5	CASSYSARVDQPQHF	TGTGCCAGCAGTTACTCAGCCAGGGTCGACCAGCCCCAGCATTTT
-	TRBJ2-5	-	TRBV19	CASSIQGQTQYF	TGTGCCAGTAGTATTCAGGGCCAGACCCAGTACTTC
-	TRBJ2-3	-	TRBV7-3	CASSFGGTSTDTQYF	TGTGCCAGCAGCTTCGGCGGGACCAGCACAGATACGCAGTATTTT
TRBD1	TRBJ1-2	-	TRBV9	CASTLGTGDGYTF	TGTGCCAGCACCTTAGGGACAGGGGATGGCTACACCTTC
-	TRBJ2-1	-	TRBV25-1	CASSKPGHQHNEQFF	TGTGCCAGCAGCAAACCGGGACACCAACACAATGAGCAGTTCTTC
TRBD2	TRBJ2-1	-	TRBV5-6	CASRSLGRVTFF	TGTGCCAGCAGGAGCCTGGGGAGGGTCACGTTCTTC
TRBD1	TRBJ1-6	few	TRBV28	CACFGTGYSPLHF	TGTGCCTGCTTTGGGACAGGGTATTCACCCCTCCACTTT
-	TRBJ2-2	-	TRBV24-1	CATSDSTGRNTGELFF	TGTGCCACCAGTGATTCTACAGGCCGGAACACCGGGGAGCTGTTTTTT
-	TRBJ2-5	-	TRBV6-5	CASSYSRAVIETQYF	TGTGCCAGCAGTTACTCGAGGGCAGTCATCGAGACCCAGTACTTC
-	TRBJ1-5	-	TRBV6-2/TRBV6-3	CASSRQLYSNQPQHF	TGTGCCAGCAGCAGACAGCTATATAGCAATCAGCCCCAGCATTTT
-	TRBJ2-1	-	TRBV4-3	CASSQDKGGSQFF	TGCGCCAGCAGCCAAGATAAAGGGGGAAGCCAGTTCTTC
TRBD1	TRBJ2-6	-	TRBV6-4	CASGRTGAGANVLTF	TGTGCCAGCGGGAGGACAGGGGCCGGGGCCAACGTCCTGACTTTC
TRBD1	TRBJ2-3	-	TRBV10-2	CASSDPGTGGFFGTDTQYF	TGCGCCAGCAGTGACCCCGGGACAGGGGGTTTTTTTGGCACAGATACGCAGTATTTT
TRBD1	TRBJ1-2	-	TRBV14	CASSQGGQGSAYGYTF	TGTGCCAGCAGCCAAGGGGGACAGGGGTCCGCCTATGGCTACACCTTC
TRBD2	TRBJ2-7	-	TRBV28	CASRSGTSDSYEQYF	TGTGCCAGCAGGTCAGGGACTAGCGACTCCTACGAGCAGTACTTC
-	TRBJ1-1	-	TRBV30	CAWSVQGAEAFF	TGTGCCTGGAGTGTACAGGGAGCAGAAGCTTTCTTT
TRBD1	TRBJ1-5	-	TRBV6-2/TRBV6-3	CASSRDRGFQPQHF	TGTGCCAGCAGCCGGGACAGGGGTTTTCAGCCCCAGCATTTT
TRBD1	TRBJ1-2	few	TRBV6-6	CASSPIGDGTGENYGYTF	TGTGCCAGCAGTCCAATCGGTGATGGGACAGGGGAGAACTATGGCTACACCTTC
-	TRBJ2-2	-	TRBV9	CASSVVVGAPPGELFF	TGTGCCAGCAGCGTAGTTGTGGGAGCCCCCCCCGGGGAGCTGTTTTTT
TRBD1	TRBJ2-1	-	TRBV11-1	CASSEGQIYNEQFF	TGTGCCAGCAGCGAGGGACAGATTTACAATGAGCAGTTCTTC
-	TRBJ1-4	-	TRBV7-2	CASSFGQYATNEKLFF	TGTGCCAGCAGCTTCGGACAGTACGCAACTAATGAAAAACTGTTTTTT
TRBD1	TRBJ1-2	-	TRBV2	CASIGTGADYGYTF	TGTGCCAGCATCGGGACAGGGGCTGACTATGGCTACACCTTC
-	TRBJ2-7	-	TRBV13	CASSLTGRSYEQYF	TGTGCCAGCAGCTTAACGGGAAGGTCCTACGAGCAGTACTTC
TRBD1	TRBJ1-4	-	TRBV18	CASSPPGQGVLKLFF	TGTGCCAGCTCACCACCGGGGCAGGGGGTCCTGAAACTGTTTTTT
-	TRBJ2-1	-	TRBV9	CASSSNSYNEQFF	TGTGCCAGCAGCTCTAACTCCTACAATGAGCAGTTCTTC
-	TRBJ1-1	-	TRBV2	CASSETGLSTEAFF	TGTGCCAGCAGCGAAACAGGGTTGAGCACTGAAGCTTTCTTT
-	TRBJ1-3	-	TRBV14	CASSQVANSGNTIYF	TGTGCCAGCAGCCAAGTTGCGAACTCTGGAAACACCATATATTTT
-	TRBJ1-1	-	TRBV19	CASSIGGANTEAFF	TGTGCCAGTAGTATAGGAGGAGCGAACACTGAAGCTTTCTTT
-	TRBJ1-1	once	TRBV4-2	CASSQDGGELNEAFF	TGTGCCAGCAGCCAAGATGGGGGGGAACTGAATGAAGCTTTCTTT
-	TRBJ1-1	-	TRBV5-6	CASSLWTGDFEAFF	TGTGCCAGCAGCTTGTGGACCGGGGACTTTGAAGCTTTCTTT
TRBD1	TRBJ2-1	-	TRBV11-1	CASSSGQGWNEQFF	TGTGCCAGCAGCTCAGGACAGGGTTGGAATGAGCAGTTCTTC
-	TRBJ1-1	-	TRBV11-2	CASSLEPGRGFSTEAFF	TGTGCCAGCAGCTTAGAACCGGGCAGGGGTTTTAGTACTGAAGCTTTCTTT
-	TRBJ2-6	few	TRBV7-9	CASSVPVGANVLTF	TGTGCCAGCAGCGTCCCGGTGGGGGCCAACGTCCTGACTTTC
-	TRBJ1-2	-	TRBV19	CASSARSDYGYTF	TGTGCCAGTAGTGCCCGATCAGACTATGGCTACACCTTC